The 22 T cell receptor beta chains below all came from one sample that was sequenced in a study of blood T cell repertoires in COVID-19. Clones were sequenced by immunoSEQ multiplex PCR, and TCRdb holds only the in-frame ones, with some missing. The profile shows roughly 150,000 clones, 84% of them singletons. Sequencing used PBMCs or T cells enriched from blood (not recorded which). The receptor source for this set is a man over 45 in a cohort exposed to, infected with or recovered from COVID-19 (not recorded which).

J is TRBJ1-1 and V is TRBV30, with D unresolved. V dropped 4 bases and J dropped 1 base, with 10 bases sitting between them. The CDR3 extends over 13 amino acids. CDR1 is GTSNPN, CDR2 SVGIG, per germline (reference sequence). The CDR3 DNA is TGTGCCTGGACGGCTCGAGGGAACACTGAAGCTTTCTTT. This gives the protein CAWTARGNTEAFF.

This rearrangement joins TRBV6-2 or TRBV6-3 to TRBJ2-2; D is unclear. Germline V gene sequence: CDR1 MNHEY, CDR2 SVGEGT. V gave up 4 bases and J gave up 0 bases, with 12 bases separating them. The CDR3 has 16 residues. The CDR3 DNA follows: TGTGCCAGCAGTTTAATTCTACAGACGAACACCGGGGAGCTGTTTTTT. Its translation: CASSLILQTNTGELFF.

This chain uses TRBV7-8 with TRBJ2-2; 10 bases fit TRBD2. The CDR3 is made up of 17 amino acids. Trimming removed 5 bases from V and 3 bases from J; junction bases left unmatched: 9. The germline V gene encodes CDR1 SGHVS and CDR2 FQNEAQ. CDR3 residues: CASSPLLAGVHTGELFF. The DNA for the CDR3 is TGTGCCAGCAGCCCTCTTCTAGCGGGAGTTCACACCGGGGAGCTGTTTTTT.

This rearrangement joins TRBV7-9 to TRBJ1-2, with TRBD1 matching over 9 bases. This CDR3 has 14 amino acids. J gave up 6 bases and V 3 bases, and 5 bases lay outside the gene matches. Germline V lookup: CDR1 SEHNR, CDR2 FQNEAQ (reference sequence). The CDR3 DNA follows: TGTGCCAGCAGCTTTGGACAGGGGCCCGATGGCTACACCTTC. This gives the protein CASSFGQGPDGYTF.

The chain carries TRBV20-1 and TRBJ1-2, with D possibly TRBD1 on 6 matching bases. There are 14 residues in the CDR3. Looked up from germline, CDR1 is DFQATT and CDR2 is SNEGSKA (reference sequence). V lost 3 bases and J 4 bases, leaving 15 bases between the germline ends. CDR3 bases: TGCAGTGCTAGTTCCCAGGGGCGAGGCTATGGCTACACCTTC. It codes for CSASSQGRGYGYTF.

The V gene is TRBV30, the J gene TRBJ2-3, with 7 bases that match TRBD1. The ends lost 1 base at V and 2 bases at J; junction bases unmatched: 12. Germline CDR1 is GTSNPN and CDR2 is SVGIG (reference sequence). The CDR3 is 17 residues long. CDR3 residues: CAWSDSHTGDPTDTQYF. Written as DNA, the CDR3 is TGTGCCTGGAGTGACTCTCATACAGGGGACCCCACAGATACGCAGTATTTT.

The genes are TRBV19 and TRBJ1-4, with 7 bases identical to TRBD1. CDR1 is LNHDA and CDR2 is SQIVND in the germline V gene (reference sequence). This CDR3 has 15 amino acids. With 3 bases clipped from V and 4 bases from J, the junction kept 5 bases outside the gene matches. As DNA, the CDR3 is TGTGCCAGTAGTATCCGGGACAGAGATAATGAAAAACTGTTTTTT. Translation gives CASSIRDRDNEKLFF. Complete variable domain (other parts from reference TRBV19 and TRBJ1-4): DGGITQSPKYLFRKEGQNVTLSCEQNLNHDAMYWYRQDPGQGLRLIYYSQIVNDFQKGDIAEGYSVSREKKESFPLTVTSAQKNPTAFYLCASSIRDRDNEKLFFGSGTQLSVL.

The V gene is TRBV5-5, the J gene TRBJ2-3; 9 nucleotides agree with TRBD1. The CDR3 extends over 17 amino acids. The germline V gene has CDR1 SGHKS and CDR2 YYEKEE (reference sequence). V was pared by 4 bases and J by 4 bases, with 13 bases of the junction left unmatched. CDR3 coding DNA: TGTGCCAGCAGCCTTTCAGCCCAGACAGGGGGGCCAGATACGCAGTATTTT. This sequence encodes CASSLSAQTGGPDTQYF. Full variable domain (missing parts from reference TRBV5-5 and TRBJ2-3): DAGVTQSPTHLIKTRGQQVTLRCSPISGHKSVSWYQQVLGQGPQFIFQYYEKEERGRGNFPDRFSARQFPNYSSELNVNALLLGDSALYLCASSLSAQTGGPDTQYFGPGTRLTVL.

The V and J genes are TRBV28 and TRBJ1-5, with D uncertain. The CDR3 is 11 amino acids. Germline V gene lookup returns CDR1 MDHEN and CDR2 SYDVKM. Between the trimmed V and J ends, which lost 3 bases and 6 bases, there was a span of 3 bases. CDR3 sequence: CASSFGQPQHF. DNA for the CDR3: TGTGCCAGCAGTTTCGGTCAGCCCCAGCATTTT.

The rearrangement uses TRBV9 and TRBJ2-5; D is perhaps TRBD1 (6 bases). The length of the CDR3 is 16 residues. Germline CDR1 reads SGDLS; CDR2 reads YYNGEE. Deletions cut 3 bases from V and 1 base from J, with 16 bases between. In DNA form, the CDR3 reads TGTGCCAGCAGCGGGCACAGGGACGGGGCCCAAGAGACCCAGTACTTC. This translates into CASSGHRDGAQETQYF.

Comment on this clone: The junction does not match germline at one end; this may be a read error. The gene calls are TRBV5-4 and TRBJ1-1; TRBD1 agrees at 8 bases. Germline CDR1 is SGHNT and CDR2 is YYREEE (reference sequence). CDR3 length: 12 residues. The CDR3 spells CASSVRADRAIF. The CDR3 DNA sequence: TGTGCCAGCAGCGTAAGGGCGGACAGGGCGATCTTT.

Details on this clone: This sample also contains other DNA sequences that code for the same CDR3. V usage is TRBV5-1 and J usage is TRBJ1-3; D unclear. This CDR3 has 14 residues. The germline gives CDR1 SGHRS, CDR2 YFSETQ. The V end was cut by 0 bases, the J end by 0 bases, with 4 bases between. CDR3 bases: TGCGCCAGCAGCTTGGGTAGCTCTGGAAACACCATATATTTT. Amino acids: CASSLGSSGNTIYF.

This chain links TRBV2 with TRBJ1-1; D unresolved. Trimming shortened V by 5 bases and J by 3 bases, and 7 bases separated the two germline ends. The V gene's germline CDR1 is SNHLY and CDR2 FYNNEI. The CDR3 runs 12 residues. Here the CDR3 reads CASSIEYTEAFF. The CDR3 nucleotides read TGTGCCAGCAGTATAGAGTACACTGAAGCTTTCTTT.

This sequence joins TRBV29-1 and TRBJ1-2; no firm D call. CDR1 and CDR2 (germline): SQVTM, ANQGSEA. The V end was cut by 3 bases, the J end by 5 bases, with 13 bases between. The CDR3 spans 13 residues. CDR3: CSVDEERAYGYTF. The CDR3 DNA sequence: TGCAGCGTTGATGAGGAGAGAGCTTATGGCTACACCTTC.

V and J are TRBV5-1 and TRBJ1-2; TRBD1 matches at 7 bases. After removal of 4 bases from V and 2 bases from J, the junction contained 5 bases not matched to a gene. Looked up from germline, CDR1 is SGHRS and CDR2 is YFSETQ. CDR3 length: 14 residues. The CDR3 loop is CASSITGANYGYTF. The CDR3 nucleotides are TGCGCCAGCAGCATCACAGGGGCAAACTATGGCTACACCTTC. The full variable domain, in which reference TRBV5-1 and TRBJ1-2 provide the parts outside the CDR3, is KAGVTQTPRYLIKTRGQQVTLSCSPISGHRSVSWYQQTPGQGLQFLFEYFSETQRNKGNFPGRFSGRQFSNSRSEMNVSTLELGDSALYLCASSITGANYGYTFGSGTRLTVV.

This clone was counted a single time. This rearrangement joins TRBV30 to TRBJ2-3; the match to TRBD1 covers 8 bases. Trimming took 5 bases from V and 3 from J; bases not matched to a gene: 7. The CDR3 extends over 14 amino acids. Germline V gene sequence: CDR1 GTSNPN, CDR2 SVGIG (reference sequence). CDR3 DNA sequence: TGTGCCTGGGACGGACAGGGTAGGACAGATACGCAGTATTTT. It specifies CAWDGQGRTDTQYF.

The chain links TRBV5-4 to TRBJ2-1, with D possibly TRBD2 on 6 matching bases. Germline V gene lookup returns CDR1 SGHNT and CDR2 YYREEE (reference sequence). The V and J ends lost 2 bases and 0 bases respectively, with 12 bases between them. The CDR3 loop spans 16 amino acids. The CDR3 here is CASSFPPTSSYNEQFF. Here the CDR3 DNA reads TGTGCCAGCAGCTTCCCCCCGACTAGCTCCTACAATGAGCAGTTCTTC.

The chain recombines TRBV6-5 with TRBJ2-1, with 10 nucleotides matching TRBD2. With V trimmed by 8 bases and J by 5 bases, 3 bases remained unmatched. The germline CDR1 and CDR2 sequences are MNHEY and SVGAGI. The CDR3 sequence is 13 residues long. The CDR3 DNA is TGTGCCAGCTGGACTAGCGGCCACAATGAGCAGTTCTTC. Its translation: CASWTSGHNEQFF.

This chain links TRBV5-4 with TRBJ2-1; 7 nucleotides agree with TRBD1. This CDR3 region has 16 residues. Germline V gene lookup returns CDR1 SGHNT and CDR2 YYREEE (reference sequence). V dropped 3 bases and J dropped 0; count of bases not matched to a gene: 6. CDR3 residues: CASSSGTVSSYNEQFF. The CDR3, as DNA: TGTGCCAGCAGCTCTGGGACAGTCAGCTCCTACAATGAGCAGTTCTTC.

The gene calls are TRBV6-5 and TRBJ2-2, with D possibly matching TRBD1 (5 bases). Germline V gives CDR1 MNHEY, CDR2 SVGAGI. This CDR3 is built from 14 residues. Trimming stripped 6 bases from V and 3 bases from J, with 11 bases between. In DNA form, the CDR3 reads TGTGCCAGCAGCAAAGGCAGGGACACCGGGGAGCTGTTTTTT. Its protein product is CASSKGRDTGELFF.

The chain is built from TRBV12-3 or TRBV12-4 and TRBJ1-3, with D maybe TRBD1 (5 bases). This CDR3 contains 12 residues. V dropped 2 bases and J dropped 7 bases, with 6 bases sitting between them. The CDR3 loop is CASSLQGNTIYF. CDR3 nucleotide sequence: TGTGCCAGCAGTTTACAGGGCAACACCATATATTTT.

The CDR3, as DNA: TGTGCCAGCAGCCAAGGACACTCGGGGCCGCGGGGACTGTTTTTT. Amino acid sequence: CASSQGHSGPRGLFF. The chain carries TRBV3-1 (or the pseudogene TRBV3-2) and TRBJ1-4, with D tentatively TRBD1 (5 bases). There are 15 residues in the CDR3. The germline V gene has CDR1 LGHDT and CDR2 YNNKEL (reference sequence). Trimming stripped 1 base from V and 13 bases from J, with 19 bases between.